Listed below are T cell receptor beta chains from one sample, sequenced in a study of identical twins. TCRdb reanalysed the 5' RACE reads using MiXCR and keeps one entry per CDR3 protein. The table includes around 550,000 distinct CDR3 sequences, roughly 15% detected once. This sample also belongs to another study, concerning yellow fever vaccine responses in identical twins.

Specimen: CD4+ T cells sorted from blood. All receptors derive from a woman in her late teens or twenties in good health. Each CDR3 is given with its conserved first and last residue. The order of the fields is V gene, D gene, J gene, clone size, CDR3 DNA, CDR3 protein. The D gene is left open where the match is weak. For some rows the clone size is stated as once, few or many, or as a class when expanded; others skip it.

V gene: TRBV10-3
D gene: -
J gene: TRBJ1-4
clone size: few
CDR3 DNA: TGTGCCATCAGTCTGGGCGGTGGTCAAAAACTGTTTTTT
CDR3 protein: CAISLGGGQKLFF

V gene: TRBV5-1
D gene: -
J gene: TRBJ2-2
clone size: -
CDR3 DNA: TGCGCCAGCAGCTTGACCTCTCACGGCCCCGGGGAGCTGTTTTTT
CDR3 protein: CASSLTSHGPGELFF

V gene: TRBV20-1
D gene: TRBD1
J gene: TRBJ2-5
clone size: few
CDR3 DNA: TGCAGTGCCAGGGACATCTCGGGCGAGGGGGCGGGAGAGACCCAGTACTTC
CDR3 protein: CSARDISGEGAGETQYF

V gene: TRBV20-1
D gene: -
J gene: TRBJ2-1
clone size: -
CDR3 DNA: TGCAGTGCTAGAGGGGTCCTCTTC
CDR3 protein: CSARGVLF

V gene: TRBV2
D gene: TRBD1
J gene: TRBJ2-2
clone size: few
CDR3 DNA: TGTGCCAGCAGTTCACAGGGGGCCACCGGGGAGCTGTTTTTT
CDR3 protein: CASSSQGATGELFF

V gene: TRBV29-1
D gene: TRBD2
J gene: TRBJ2-3
clone size: -
CDR3 DNA: TGCAGCGCACCACGGGAGGTGGACACAGATACGCAGTATTTT
CDR3 protein: CSAPREVDTDTQYF

V gene: TRBV3-1
D gene: TRBD1
J gene: TRBJ2-7
clone size: -
CDR3 DNA: TGTGCCAGCAGCCGACCGGGACAGAGCTTCTACGAGCAGTACTTC
CDR3 protein: CASSRPGQSFYEQYF

V gene: TRBV3-1
D gene: -
J gene: TRBJ2-7
clone size: few
CDR3 DNA: TGTGCCAGCAGCCAAGGGGTAGCGGCCGCTTACGAGCAGTACTTC
CDR3 protein: CASSQGVAAAYEQYF

V gene: TRBV7-8
D gene: -
J gene: TRBJ1-5
clone size: many
CDR3 DNA: TGTGCCAGCAGCTTAGGACGAAGAGAAAATCAGCCCCAGCATTTT
CDR3 protein: CASSLGRRENQPQHF

V gene: TRBV20-1
D gene: -
J gene: TRBJ1-1
clone size: few
CDR3 DNA: TGCAGTGCTAGGGGACAACCGATCACTGAAGCTTTCTTT
CDR3 protein: CSARGQPITEAFF

V gene: TRBV10-3
D gene: -
J gene: TRBJ1-1
clone size: few
CDR3 DNA: TGTGCCATCCTACAGGGTAGCGGCACTGAAGCTTTCTTT
CDR3 protein: CAILQGSGTEAFF

V gene: TRBV20-1
D gene: -
J gene: TRBJ2-1
clone size: -
CDR3 DNA: TGCAGTGCTTTACGCCTGGACACGAGCTCCTACAATGAGCAGTTCTTC
CDR3 protein: CSALRLDTSSYNEQFF

V gene: TRBV6-2/TRBV6-3
D gene: -
J gene: TRBJ2-7
clone size: few
CDR3 DNA: TGTGCCAGCAGTTACTCAGTCGGGGTCTCCTACGAGCAGTACTTC
CDR3 protein: CASSYSVGVSYEQYF

V gene: TRBV20-1
D gene: TRBD2
J gene: TRBJ2-3
clone size: few
CDR3 DNA: TGCAGTGCTAGAGTGGTAGCGGGGCGGGTAGATACGCAGTATTTT
CDR3 protein: CSARVVAGRVDTQYF

V gene: TRBV25-1
D gene: -
J gene: TRBJ2-7
clone size: -
CDR3 DNA: TGTGCCAGCAGTGAAGGGACCATAAGCTCCTACGAGCAGTACTTC
CDR3 protein: CASSEGTISSYEQYF

V gene: TRBV12-3/TRBV12-4
D gene: TRBD1
J gene: TRBJ1-2
clone size: few
CDR3 DNA: TGTGCCAGCAGTCCCGGGACAGGAGTTCCGTATGGCTACACCTTC
CDR3 protein: CASSPGTGVPYGYTF

V gene: TRBV5-1
D gene: TRBD2
J gene: TRBJ2-1
clone size: few
CDR3 DNA: TGCGCCAGCAGCTTGGTTGGCGGGGGGGTAGTCAATGAGCAGTTCTTC
CDR3 protein: CASSLVGGGVVNEQFF

V gene: TRBV2
D gene: -
J gene: TRBJ1-2
clone size: few
CDR3 DNA: TGTGCCAGCAGGGATACAGTATCTAACTATGGCTACACCTTC
CDR3 protein: CASRDTVSNYGYTF

V gene: TRBV5-1
D gene: TRBD2
J gene: TRBJ2-3
clone size: many
CDR3 DNA: TGCGCCAGCAGCTTGTTAACTAGCGGGAGCACAGATACGCAGTATTTT
CDR3 protein: CASSLLTSGSTDTQYF

V gene: TRBV7-9
D gene: -
J gene: TRBJ2-4
clone size: few
CDR3 DNA: TGTGCCAGCAGCTTCGGGTCGAGGGAAAACATTCAGTACTTC
CDR3 protein: CASSFGSRENIQYF

V gene: TRBV6-5
D gene: TRBD2
J gene: TRBJ2-2
clone size: -
CDR3 DNA: TGTGCCAGCAGTTACGGGACTAGCGGGGGGGCCTGGGACACCGGGGAGCTGTTTTTT
CDR3 protein: CASSYGTSGGAWDTGELFF

V gene: TRBV14
D gene: -
J gene: TRBJ2-5
clone size: few
CDR3 DNA: TGTGCCAGCAGCCAAGATACGGTCACTGAGACCCAGTACTTC
CDR3 protein: CASSQDTVTETQYF

V gene: TRBV4-1
D gene: TRBD1
J gene: TRBJ2-5
clone size: many
CDR3 DNA: TGTGCCAGCAGTCAAGGGGACAGGGACCAAGAGACCCAGTACTTC
CDR3 protein: CASSQGDRDQETQYF

V gene: TRBV2
D gene: TRBD1
J gene: TRBJ1-1
clone size: few
CDR3 DNA: TGTGCCAGCAAGAAGGGGGCTGGTGAAGCTTTCTTT
CDR3 protein: CASKKGAGEAFF

V gene: TRBV7-9
D gene: -
J gene: TRBJ2-7
clone size: few
CDR3 DNA: TGTGCCAGCACCGATCAGGGAGCAAACTACGAGCAGTACTTC
CDR3 protein: CASTDQGANYEQYF

V gene: TRBV20-1
D gene: TRBD2
J gene: TRBJ2-2
clone size: -
CDR3 DNA: TGCAGTGCTAGAGACAGGACTAGCGGTACTTTTCCCACCGGGGAGCTGTTTTTT
CDR3 protein: CSARDRTSGTFPTGELFF

V gene: TRBV24-1
D gene: -
J gene: TRBJ2-1
clone size: few
CDR3 DNA: TGTGCCACCAGTGATTGGACAAGCTCCTACAATGAGCAGTTCTTC
CDR3 protein: CATSDWTSSYNEQFF

V gene: TRBV4-1
D gene: -
J gene: TRBJ2-7
clone size: few
CDR3 DNA: TGCGCCAGCAGCCAACCGAGGAGCTCCTACGAGCAGTACTTC
CDR3 protein: CASSQPRSSYEQYF

V gene: TRBV10-2
D gene: TRBD2
J gene: TRBJ2-3
clone size: many
CDR3 DNA: TGCGCCAGCAGTGATTACTTAGCGGGGTTGGGGTCTACGCAGTATTTT
CDR3 protein: CASSDYLAGLGSTQYF

V gene: TRBV20-1
D gene: -
J gene: TRBJ2-3
clone size: -
CDR3 DNA: TGCAGTGTAAGAGGGGGGATCCGCACAGATACGCAGTATTTT
CDR3 protein: CSVRGGIRTDTQYF

V gene: TRBV5-1
D gene: -
J gene: TRBJ2-2
clone size: -
CDR3 DNA: TGCGCCAGCAGCTTTGTCGGGAGCGCGAACACCGGGGAGCTGTTTTTT
CDR3 protein: CASSFVGSANTGELFF

V gene: TRBV6-5
D gene: -
J gene: TRBJ2-7
clone size: few
CDR3 DNA: TGTGCCAGCAGTTCGACGGGGCACGGTAGCTGGGACGAGCAGTACTTC
CDR3 protein: CASSSTGHGSWDEQYF

V gene: TRBV11-1
D gene: TRBD2
J gene: TRBJ2-1
clone size: -
CDR3 DNA: TGTGCCAGCAGTTCTAGCGGGTACTCCTACAATGAGCAGTTCTTC
CDR3 protein: CASSSSGYSYNEQFF

V gene: TRBV6-1
D gene: -
J gene: TRBJ2-7
clone size: few
CDR3 DNA: TGTGCCAGCAGTCCCCCCCTGGTAGGGACCGAGCAGTACTTC
CDR3 protein: CASSPPLVGTEQYF

V gene: TRBV29-1
D gene: -
J gene: TRBJ1-1
clone size: -
CDR3 DNA: TGCAGCGTTGACCTAGGGCGAGGTGCTTTCTTT
CDR3 protein: CSVDLGRGAFF

V gene: TRBV29-1
D gene: -
J gene: TRBJ2-3
clone size: -
CDR3 DNA: TGCAGCGTGGCTGGCAGATTAAGCACAGATACGCAGTATTTT
CDR3 protein: CSVAGRLSTDTQYF

V gene: TRBV7-7
D gene: -
J gene: TRBJ2-5
clone size: -
CDR3 DNA: TGTGCCAGCAAAAGTCTAGACCCTCAAGAGACCCAGTACTTC
CDR3 protein: CASKSLDPQETQYF

V gene: TRBV7-6
D gene: TRBD2
J gene: TRBJ2-1
clone size: many
CDR3 DNA: TGTGCCAGCAGCTTCTTAGCGGGAGGGCCAAGGAATGAGCAGTTCTTC
CDR3 protein: CASSFLAGGPRNEQFF

V gene: TRBV20-1
D gene: -
J gene: TRBJ2-3
clone size: -
CDR3 DNA: TGCAGTCCGAAGTACACAGATACGCAGTATTTT
CDR3 protein: CSPKYTDTQYF

V gene: TRBV12-5
D gene: TRBD1
J gene: TRBJ2-3
clone size: -
CDR3 DNA: TGTGCTAGTGGTCTACAGGGGGCAACAGATACGCAGTATTTT
CDR3 protein: CASGLQGATDTQYF

V gene: TRBV14
D gene: TRBD2
J gene: TRBJ2-5
clone size: -
CDR3 DNA: TGTGCCAGCAGCCAAGTCGTGGGAGGGCCAGGGGAGACCCAGTACTTC
CDR3 protein: CASSQVVGGPGETQYF

V gene: TRBV7-8
D gene: -
J gene: TRBJ1-4
clone size: -
CDR3 DNA: TGTGCCAGCAGCTGGGGGGGTTTCGGGGAAAAACTGTTTTTT
CDR3 protein: CASSWGGFGEKLFF

V gene: TRBV20-1
D gene: -
J gene: TRBJ2-2
clone size: -
CDR3 DNA: TGCAGTGCTCAACAGCACACCGGGGAGCTGTTTTTT
CDR3 protein: CSAQQHTGELFF

V gene: TRBV29-1
D gene: TRBD1
J gene: TRBJ2-7
clone size: -
CDR3 DNA: TGCAGCGTTTCGACAGGGGGTTCCTACGAGCAGTACTTC
CDR3 protein: CSVSTGGSYEQYF

V gene: TRBV5-8
D gene: -
J gene: TRBJ2-5
clone size: -
CDR3 DNA: TGTGCCAGCAGCTTGGTAAGGGTACAAGAGACCCAGTACTTC
CDR3 protein: CASSLVRVQETQYF

V gene: TRBV6-2/TRBV6-3
D gene: -
J gene: TRBJ2-1
clone size: few
CDR3 DNA: TGTGCCAGCATCCCCTTCGGAGGGGGGAGGGCAGGGAATGAGCAGTTCTTC
CDR3 protein: CASIPFGGGRAGNEQFF

V gene: TRBV25-1
D gene: -
J gene: TRBJ2-3
clone size: many
CDR3 DNA: TGTGCCAGCAGTGAATATGGCACAGATACGCAGTATTTT
CDR3 protein: CASSEYGTDTQYF

V gene: TRBV2
D gene: -
J gene: TRBJ2-3
clone size: few
CDR3 DNA: TGTGCCAGCACCCTCTTGCCCACAGATACGCAGTATTTT
CDR3 protein: CASTLLPTDTQYF